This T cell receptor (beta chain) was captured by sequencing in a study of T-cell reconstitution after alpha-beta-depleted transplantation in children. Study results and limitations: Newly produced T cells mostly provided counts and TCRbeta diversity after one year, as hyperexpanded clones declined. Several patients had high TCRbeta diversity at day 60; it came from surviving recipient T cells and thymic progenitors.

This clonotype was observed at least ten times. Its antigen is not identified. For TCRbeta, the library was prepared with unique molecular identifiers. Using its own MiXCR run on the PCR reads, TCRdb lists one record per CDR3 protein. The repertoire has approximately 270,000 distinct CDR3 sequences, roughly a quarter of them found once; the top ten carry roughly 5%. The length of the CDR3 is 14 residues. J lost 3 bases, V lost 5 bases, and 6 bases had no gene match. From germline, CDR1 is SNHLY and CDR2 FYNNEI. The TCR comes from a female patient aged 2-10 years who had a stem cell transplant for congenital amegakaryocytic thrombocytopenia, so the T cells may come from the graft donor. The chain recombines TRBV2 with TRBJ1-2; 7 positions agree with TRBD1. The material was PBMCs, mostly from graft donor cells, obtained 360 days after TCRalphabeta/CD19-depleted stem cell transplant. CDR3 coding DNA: TGTGCCAGCAGTTTGGACAGGAATTACTATGGCTACACCTTC. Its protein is CASSLDRNYYGYTF.